Shown below are 27 T cell receptor beta chains from a single sample sequenced in a study of T cells in Graves' hyperthyroidism and ophthalmopathy. RNA transcripts gave rise to amplified TCR beta CDR3 regions. Carried out on the TCR CDR3, a first-round RT-PCR used the HTBI primer set. TCRdb passed the multiplex PCR reads through MiXCR, listing each CDR3 protein once. The repertoire consists of some 720,000 distinct CDR3 sequences, with 16% occurring once and the leading ten covering under 8.5%. The sample consisted of blood. These receptors were taken from a man younger than 35 with Graves' hyperthyroidism.

This clonotype was seen many times. J is TRBJ2-7 and V is TRBV28; D possibly corresponds to TRBD2 (5 bases). There are 14 residues in the CDR3. The germline V gene encodes CDR1 MDHEN and CDR2 SYDVKM. With 4 bases removed from V and 5 bases from J, the gap between germline ends came to 15 bases. For the CDR3, the DNA is TGTGCCAGCAGTTCGACCGGGGTTCTCAACGAGCAGTACTTC. Amino acid sequence: CASSSTGVLNEQYF.

This clonotype has just a few counts. One junction end disagrees with the germline gene, perhaps due to a read error. The chain is built from TRBV27 and TRBJ2-7, with D possibly TRBD1 on 8 matching bases. From germline, CDR1 is MNHEY and CDR2 SMNVEV (reference sequence). The CDR3 length is 15 residues. CDR3 loop: CASSLWSTGDYGQYF. The CDR3 coding sequence is TGTGCCAGCAGTTTATGGTCGACAGGGGACTACGGGCAGTACTTC.

With regard to this clonotype: This could be a read error, since a much larger clone is one nucleotide away. This chain uses TRBV30 with TRBJ1-1; D call uncertain. The germline V gene encodes CDR1 GTSNPN and CDR2 SVGIG (reference sequence). This CDR3 is built from 13 residues. V lost 7 bases and J 0 bases, leaving 12 bases between the germline ends. In DNA, the CDR3 is TGTGCCTACACCCTTAGTATGAACACTGAAGCTTTCTTT. This gives the protein CAYTLSMNTEAFF. The variable domain in full, completed from reference TRBV30 and TRBJ1-1, reads SQTIHQWPATLVQPVGSPLSLECTVEGTSNPNLYWYRQAAGRGLQLLFYSVGIGQISSEVPQNLSASRPQDRQFILSSKKLLLSDSGFYLCAYTLSMNTEAFFGQGTRLTVV.

The chain carries TRBV7-6 and TRBJ2-3, with D tentatively TRBD2 (5 bases). Deletions cut 2 bases from V and 11 bases from J, with 14 bases between. The CDR3 totals 13 residues. Germline V gives CDR1 SGHVS, CDR2 FNYEAQ. CDR3 DNA: TGTGCCAGCAGCTTACCTGCGGGCAGGCAGCAGTATTTT. Encoded protein: CASSLPAGRQQYF.

The CDR3 reads CASSLSAGVAKNIQYF. The CDR3 DNA reads TGTGCCAGCAGCTTATCGGCGGGAGTAGCCAAAAACATTCAGTACTTC. The chain couples TRBV11-2 to TRBJ2-4; 7 bases match TRBD2. The CDR3 runs 16 residues. CDR1 is SGHAT and CDR2 is FQNNGV in the germline V gene. V shed 2 bases, J shed 0 bases, and the junction held 4 bases outside the gene matches.

This clonotype was seen ten or more times. The chain has TRBV18 and TRBJ2-1; D not certain. V was pared by 0 bases and J by 0 bases, with 6 bases between. Per germline, CDR1 KGHSH and CDR2 LQKENI. This CDR3 contains 15 residues. CDR3 nucleotides: TGTGCCAGCTCACCACCTCCAGTCTCCTACAATGAGCAGTTCTTC. It translates to CASSPPPVSYNEQFF.

The chain combines TRBV4-1 with TRBJ2-3, with a possible D match to TRBD2 (6 bases). The V gene's germline CDR1 is MGHRA and CDR2 YSYEKL. The CDR3 has 13 residues. Between the trimmed V and J ends, which lost 4 bases and 6 bases, there was a span of 11 bases. The CDR3 sequence: CASSPGGQDTQYF. The DNA for the CDR3 is TGCGCCAGCAGCCCCGGAGGGCAGGATACGCAGTATTTT.

This clonotype came up many times. The rearrangement links TRBV28 to TRBJ2-5; TRBD2 might be the D (6 bases). CDR1 is MDHEN, CDR2 SYDVKM, per germline. Trimming cost V 6 bases and J 1 base, with 12 bases left between them. CDR3 length: 14 amino acids. CDR3 in amino acids: CASSWTGSQETQYF. The CDR3 bases are TGTGCCAGCAGCTGGACCGGGAGCCAAGAGACCCAGTACTTC.

J is TRBJ2-7 and V is TRBV6-2 or TRBV6-3; 7 bases align to TRBD1. This CDR3 is built from 11 residues. The ends lost 10 bases at V and 2 bases at J; junction bases unmatched: 2. Germline lookup yields CDR1 MNHEY and CDR2 SVGEGT. CDR3 amino acids: CAIGQAYEQYF. The DNA of the CDR3 is TGTGCCATCGGACAGGCCTACGAGCAGTACTTC.

As concerns this clonotype: Since a much larger clone is just one base distant, this may be a read error. The rearrangement uses TRBV2 and TRBJ2-1, with 7 bases identical to TRBD2. Germline V gene sequence: CDR1 SNHLY, CDR2 FYNNEI. The CDR3 is 13 amino acids. CDR3 region: CASSGGRAIEQSF. Written as DNA, the CDR3 is TGTGCCAGCAGTGGAGGGAGGGCCATTGAGCAGTCCTTC.

The gene calls are TRBV27 and TRBJ2-7, with a weak D call TRBD2 (5 bases). The CDR3 extends over 15 amino acids. The V gene lost 2 bases and the J gene lost 2 bases, with 13 bases spanning the gap. The V gene's germline CDR1 is MNHEY and CDR2 SMNVEV (reference sequence). Written as DNA, the CDR3 is TGTGCCAGCAGTTTAGAGAGCGGAGCTACCTACGAGCAGTACTTC. Its translation: CASSLESGATYEQYF.

The chain uses TRBV19 and TRBJ2-7; TRBD2 matches 7 bases. The J call is uncertain, as TRBJ2-1 better fits the DNA end. Germline assignment: CDR1 LNHDA and CDR2 SQIVND (reference sequence). The CDR3 sequence is 15 residues long. The CDR3 DNA is TGTGCCAGTAGTATAGGGGGGGGGAGTCTTTACGAGCAGTTCTTC. Translation: CASSIGGGSLYEQFF.

In its sample, this clonotype was seen a few times. The chain is built from TRBV20-1 and TRBJ2-1; D may match TRBD1 or TRBD2 (5 bases each). Germline loops: CDR1 DFQATT, CDR2 SNEGSKA (reference sequence). The CDR3 extends over 16 amino acids. Trimming took off 5 bases at V and 1 base at J, with 18 bases between the two ends. The DNA for the CDR3 is TGCAGTGCTTATCCCTGGGGGAGCCTATCCTACAATGAGCAGTTCTTC. It specifies CSAYPWGSLSYNEQFF.

This chain connects TRBV12-3 or TRBV12-4 to TRBJ1-3; 12 bases line up with TRBD1. CDR3 size: 13 residues. Germline trimming cut 6 bases from V and 6 bases from J; bases unmatched to any gene: 0. The CDR3 nucleotides are TGTGCCAGCAGGGGACAGGGGGCAAACACCATATATTTT. This translates into CASRGQGANTIYF.

V gene TRBV6-1 combines with J gene TRBJ2-3; D might be TRBD2 (6 bases). V gave up 6 bases and J gave up 0 bases, with 16 bases separating them. CDR3 length: 16 residues. Germline V gene sequence: CDR1 MNHNS, CDR2 SASEGT. In DNA, the CDR3 is TGTGCCAGCAGCCCCGGGACTTCACTTAGCACAGATACGCAGTATTTT. This translates into CASSPGTSLSTDTQYF.

This clonotype was seen at least ten times. The chain combines TRBV28 with TRBJ2-1; 11 bases align to TRBD2. Germline V gene sequence: CDR1 MDHEN, CDR2 SYDVKM. The length of the CDR3 is 15 residues. V lost 5 bases and J lost 2; bases outside the gene matches: 2. In nucleotides, the CDR3 is TGTGCCAGCAGTCTTAGCGGGAGGGCCTACAATGAGCAGTTCTTC. This translates into CASSLSGRAYNEQFF.

A note on this clonotype: With a much larger clone just one base away, this may be a read error. This rearrangement joins TRBV12-3 or TRBV12-4 to TRBJ1-4; weak D call: TRBD1 (6 bases). The CDR3 is 14 amino acids. Trimming cost V 7 bases and J 6 bases, with 15 bases left between them. In DNA, the CDR3 is TGTGCCAGCAACAATAGTGGGGGCGATGAAAAACTGTTTTTT. Its protein is CASNNSGGDEKLFF.

This clonotype showed up many times. The rearrangement joins TRBV28 to TRBJ2-6, with D possibly TRBD1 on 5 matching bases. Germline CDR1 is MDHEN and CDR2 is SYDVKM. Trimming stripped 7 bases from V and 1 base from J, with 11 bases between. The CDR3 runs 15 residues. CDR3 in DNA: TGTGCCAGCACGCGACGGACATCTGGGGCCAACGTCCTGACTTTC. Its translation is CASTRRTSGANVLTF. Full variable domain (remainder filled in from reference TRBV28 and TRBJ2-6): DVKVTQSSRYLVKRTGEKVFLECVQDMDHENMFWYRQDPGLGLRLIYFSYDVKMKEKGDIPEGYSVSREKKERFSLILESASTNQTSMYLCASTRRTSGANVLTFGAGSRLTVL.

With regard to this clonotype: A much larger clone differs from this one at a single base, so this may be a read error. The chain joins TRBV7-9 to TRBJ2-7, with D perhaps TRBD1 (6 bases). This CDR3 has 12 residues. Germline loops: CDR1 SEHNR, CDR2 FQNEAQ (reference sequence). V lost 6 bases, J lost 4 bases, and 10 bases lay in between. CDR3 amino acids: CASSNREYEQYF. The DNA of the CDR3 is TGTGCCAGCAGTAACAGGGAGTACGAGCAGTACTTC.

The CDR3, as DNA: TGTGCCAGCTGTCTAGCAGCAATCTACAATGAGCAGTTCTTC. Residues: CASCLAAIYNEQFF. V gene TRBV2 combines with J gene TRBJ2-1; a possible D gene is TRBD2 (5 bases). Per the germline V gene, CDR1 is SNHLY and CDR2 is FYNNEI. V was cut by 8 bases and J by 3 bases, with 14 bases left in between. This CDR3 is built from 14 residues.

The chain uses TRBV18 and TRBJ2-5, with 7 bases aligning to TRBD1. CDR1 and CDR2 from the germline V gene are KGHSH and LQKENI. The CDR3 is 17 amino acids. Trimming cost V 1 base and J 3 bases; bases outside gene matches: 11. Written as DNA, the CDR3 is TGTGCCAGCTCACCACTCCGCCAACGACAGGGAAAAGAGACCCAGTACTTC. Translated: CASSPLRQRQGKETQYF.

This clonotype was observed many times. The V and J genes are TRBV30 and TRBJ2-1, with 14 positions matching TRBD2. The CDR3 consists of 15 residues. V dropped 4 bases and J dropped 7; count of bases not matched to a gene: 6. Germline V lookup: CDR1 GTSNPN, CDR2 SVGIG (reference sequence). The CDR3 region has the DNA TGTGCCTGGAAAGGGACTAGCGGGAGCTGGAATGAGCAGTTCTTC. Protein sequence: CAWKGTSGSWNEQFF.

The chain couples TRBV19 to TRBJ1-5; tentatively, D is TRBD1 (5 bases). Germline assignment: CDR1 LNHDA and CDR2 SQIVND (reference sequence). The CDR3 spans 15 residues. The V and J ends lost 5 bases and 3 bases respectively, with 14 bases between them. CDR3 in DNA: TGTGCCAGTAGTTGGTCCGGGACCGCCAATCAGCCCCAGCATTTT. Encoded protein: CASSWSGTANQPQHF.

This clonotype was seen ten or more times. The V and J genes are TRBV30 and TRBJ1-2; TRBD1 aligns across 7 bases. Trimming removed 4 bases from V and 3 bases from J; junction bases left unmatched: 14. The CDR3 spans 16 residues. The V gene's germline CDR1 is GTSNPN and CDR2 SVGIG (reference sequence). CDR3 protein: CAWTSVPGTAYYGYTF. CDR3 DNA sequence: TGTGCCTGGACCAGCGTCCCCGGGACAGCCTACTATGGCTACACCTTC.

This clonotype was seen a handful of times. The V gene is TRBV6-4, the J gene TRBJ1-5, with TRBD1 matching over 7 bases. This CDR3 contains 15 residues. Germline assignment: CDR1 MRHNA and CDR2 SNTAGT. The junction had 9 bases not matched to a gene; V was cut back by 6 bases and J by 4 bases. In DNA, the CDR3 is TGTGCCAGCAGCTACCTTCCGGGACAGAATCAGCCCCAGCATTTT. As protein: CASSYLPGQNQPQHF.

This clonotype was detected only a few times. V is TRBV6-1 and J is TRBJ2-5, with D possibly called TRBD1 or TRBD2 (5 bases each). The CDR3 consists of 16 residues. Germline V lookup: CDR1 MNHNS, CDR2 SASEGT. The germline V and J ends were trimmed by 3 bases and 5 bases, with 19 bases remaining between them. Written as DNA, the CDR3 is TGTGCCAGCAGTGAGGGGGTCCGCCGGGACGGGGAGACCCAGTACTTC. Its protein product is CASSEGVRRDGETQYF.

This clonotype was picked up many times. The chain links TRBV6-1 to TRBJ2-7, with D perhaps matching TRBD2 (6 bases). CDR3 length equals 13 residues. Deletions cut 8 bases from V and 4 bases from J, with 15 bases between. CDR1 is MNHNS and CDR2 is SASEGT in the germline V gene. The CDR3 DNA reads as TGTGCCAGCGGAGGGACCGGCCATTACGAGCAGTACTTC. Translated: CASGGTGHYEQYF.